Given below is one T cell receptor (beta chain) in context. Original methodology: Amplification with reference gene primers provided the estimates of nucleated cell counts. Sequencing was performed with immunoSEQ multiplex PCR; in TCRdb, only in-frame clones are kept and a portion is missing. D and trimming come from the DNA, and the V and J calls and clone size come from that table. The sample carries about 36,000 clones, over 75% recorded once. V lost 2 bases, J lost 1 base, and 8 bases lay in between. This CDR3 has 14 residues. CDR1 is MNHEY, CDR2 SMNVEV, per germline (reference sequence). These data belong to a study of blood T cell repertoires in COVID-19. About the study: Acute and convalescent COVID-19 samples came from the United States, Italy and Spain. The cDNA or gDNA used as material had been derived from T cells, B-cell-depleted T cells, or PBMCs.

Sequencing input: peripheral blood. The TCR sequence derives from a man aged 60 to 75 with acute or convalescent COVID-19. The V gene is TRBV27, the J gene TRBJ2-5; tentative D call: TRBD1 (6 bases). CDR3 in DNA: TGTGCCAGCAGTTTACAGGGGCCCCAAGAGACCCAGTACTTC. Translating gives CASSLQGPQETQYF.